This TCR beta chain is drawn from a study of blood T cell repertoires in COVID-19. Study summary: COVID-19 samples from acute and convalescent phases originated in the United States, Italy and Spain. T cells, B-cell-depleted T cells, or PBMCs supplied cDNA or gDNA.

CDR1 is ENHRY and CDR2 is SYGVKD in the germline V gene. The CDR3 is made up of 14 amino acids. V lost 7 bases to trimming and J lost 2 bases; unmatched junction nucleotides: 7. As processed by the authors: Counts of nucleated cells, estimated from reference gene primer amplification, were obtained. Data came from immunoSEQ multiplex PCR; TCRdb stores just in-frame clones and leaves some out. The V and J calls and the clone size are those of that table, but D and trimming were determined from the DNA. The sample yields nearly 200,000 clones, approximately 85% seen once. The rearrangement uses TRBV10-3 and TRBJ1-1; 7 nucleotides align to TRBD1. Input material: peripheral blood. The receptor was derived from a woman aged 70-85 years with active or convalescent COVID-19. Written as DNA, the CDR3 is TGTGCCATCAATCAGGGACAGACAAACACTGAAGCTTTCTTT. Translation: CAINQGQTNTEAFF.